These 20 T cell receptor beta chains were all obtained from the same sample, sequenced in a study of blood T cell repertoires in COVID-19. The protocol was immunoSEQ multiplex PCR, while the TCRdb copy is restricted to in-frame clones and leaves out a portion. The sample holds under 350,000 clones, over 75% seen once. The specimen was peripheral blood. The source of these receptors is a woman between 65 and 79 years old with acute or convalescent COVID-19.

V and J are TRBV25-1 and TRBJ2-1; unclear D gene. Trimming pared 4 bases from V and 6 bases from J, leaving 13 bases between. The CDR3 has 14 amino acids. Looked up from germline, CDR1 is MGHDK and CDR2 is SYGVNS. CDR3 sequence (DNA): TGTGCCAGCAGTGGCCAGGTCGAAGGCAATGAGCAGTTCTTC. Amino acid sequence: CASSGQVEGNEQFF.

This clone was counted many times. The V gene is TRBV5-4, the J gene TRBJ2-1; D unclear. The CDR3 contains 11 residues. Germline lookup yields CDR1 SGHNT and CDR2 YYREEE (reference sequence). With 1 base removed from V and 9 bases from J, the gap between germline ends came to 5 bases. CDR3: CASSLTSEQFF. The CDR3 bases are TGTGCCAGCAGCTTGACAAGTGAGCAGTTCTTC. Variable domain in full (rest from reference TRBV5-4 and TRBJ2-1): ETGVTQSPTHLIKTRGQQVTLRCSSQSGHNTVSWYQQALGQGPQFIFQYYREEENGRGNFPPRFSGLQFPNYSSELNVNALELDDSALYLCASSLTSEQFFGPGTRLTVL.

This clone was seen more than once but under ten times. The chain has TRBV7-3 and TRBJ2-1; 12 nucleotides align to TRBD2. Per germline, CDR1 SGHTA and CDR2 FQGTGA. The CDR3 has 18 residues. Trimming took 2 bases from V and 8 from J; bases not matched to a gene: 13. The CDR3 reads CASSLGPLLAGGSDEQFF. The CDR3 nucleotides are TGTGCCAGCAGCTTAGGCCCCTTACTAGCGGGGGGATCTGATGAGCAGTTCTTC.

The chain employs TRBV19 and TRBJ2-1, with D maybe TRBD2 (6 bases). V lost 6 bases and J 7 bases, leaving 10 bases between the germline ends. Germline V gene sequence: CDR1 LNHDA, CDR2 SQIVND (reference sequence). The CDR3 covers 12 residues. The CDR3 sequence: CASSRLVNEQFF. In DNA form, the CDR3 reads TGTGCCAGTAGCCGACTAGTAAATGAGCAGTTCTTC.

The chain joins TRBV5-1 to TRBJ1-6; 7 bases map to TRBD1. Germline assignment: CDR1 SGHRS and CDR2 YFSETQ. This CDR3 comprises 16 residues. The V gene end was trimmed by 4 bases and the J gene end by 6 bases; junction bases not matched to a gene: 10. The CDR3 reads CASSRSTDRANSPLHF. The CDR3 coding sequence is TGCGCCAGCAGCCGATCGACCGACAGGGCTAATTCACCCCTCCACTTT.

The V call is TRBV10-3, the J call TRBJ2-7, with D possibly matching TRBD2 (6 bases). CDR1 is ENHRY and CDR2 is SYGVKD in the germline V gene. This CDR3 region has 16 residues. V was clipped by 3 bases and J by 7 bases, with 22 bases between them. DNA of the CDR3: TGTGCCATCAGTGACCACCGGATGGGAGTGGGAGGAGAGCAGTACTTC. It encodes CAISDHRMGVGGEQYF.

This rearrangement joins TRBV5-1 to TRBJ1-2, with 7 bases that match TRBD1. There are 12 residues in the CDR3. CDR1 and CDR2 (germline): SGHRS, YFSETQ. The junction had 5 bases not matched to a gene; V was cut back by 4 bases and J by 8 bases. CDR3 nucleotide sequence: TGCGCCAGCAGCGCGACAGGGATCGGCTACACCTTC. Translation gives CASSATGIGYTF.

This chain connects TRBV7-2 to TRBJ1-1; 7 bases fit TRBD1. The CDR3 has 15 amino acids. The V segment lost 5 bases and the J segment 1 base; nucleotides outside the gene matches: 7. Per the germline V gene, CDR1 is SGHTA and CDR2 is FQGNSA. The CDR3 loop reads CASSPPTGRNTEAFF. DNA for the CDR3: TGTGCCAGCAGCCCCCCGACAGGGAGGAACACTGAAGCTTTCTTT.

The chain recombines TRBV5-1 with TRBJ1-6; maybe TRBD1 (5 bases). Germline CDR1 is SGHRS and CDR2 is YFSETQ. V was clipped by 4 bases and J by 6 bases, with 14 bases between them. The CDR3 spans 15 residues. The CDR3 sequence is CASSPEGALNSPLHF. The CDR3 DNA reads TGCGCCAGCAGCCCAGAAGGGGCGCTTAATTCACCCCTCCACTTT.

The V call is TRBV6-1, the J call TRBJ2-1, with a tentative D call TRBD2 (6 bases). The length of the CDR3 is 16 residues. Germline CDR1 is MNHNS and CDR2 is SASEGT. V shed 4 bases and J shed 7 bases, with 20 bases lying between them. The CDR3, as DNA: TGTGCCAGCAGTGCAATTACGGGACTCTCGGGGAATGAGCAGTTCTTC. This codes for CASSAITGLSGNEQFF.

This sequence joins TRBV7-9 and TRBJ1-5; TRBD1 matches 7 bases. Germline trimming cut 1 base from V and 8 bases from J; bases unmatched to any gene: 5. The germline gives CDR1 SEHNR, CDR2 FQNEAQ (reference sequence). This CDR3 region has 14 residues. DNA of the CDR3: TGTGCCAGCAGCTTAGGGACAGGAAAAGAGCCCCAGCATTTT. It specifies CASSLGTGKEPQHF. Complete variable domain (other parts from reference TRBV7-9 and TRBJ1-5): DTGVSQNPRHKITKRGQNVTFRCDPISEHNRLYWYRQTLGQGPEFLTYFQNEAQLEKSRLLSDRFSAERPKGSFSTLEIQRTEQGDSAMYLCASSLGTGKEPQHFGDGTRLSIL.

The count of this clone is one. The chain combines TRBV15 with TRBJ2-1; D is uncertain. Trimming removed 2 bases at V and 2 bases at J, with 7 bases between. Looked up from germline, CDR1 is LNHNV and CDR2 is YYDKDF (reference sequence). CDR3 size: 14 residues. The CDR3 loop reads CATSRTITYNEQFF. CDR3 nucleotide sequence: TGTGCCACCAGCAGAACTATTACCTACAATGAGCAGTTCTTC.

V and J are TRBV18 and TRBJ2-3, with D unclear. The CDR3 runs 15 residues. Looked up from germline, CDR1 is KGHSH and CDR2 is LQKENI. V gave up 3 bases and J gave up 4 bases, with 14 bases separating them. In DNA form, the CDR3 reads TGTGCCAGCTCACCTAGTCCGGAGCTAGCAGATACGCAGTATTTT. Its translation is CASSPSPELADTQYF.

This clone came up once. The J gene is TRBJ1-1, the V gene TRBV5-4; maybe TRBD1 (5 bases). From germline, CDR1 is SGHNT and CDR2 YYREEE (reference sequence). This CDR3 has 14 amino acids. V dropped 4 bases and J dropped 1 base, with 11 bases sitting between them. Here the CDR3 reads CASSAGRGNTEAFF. The CDR3 bases are TGTGCCAGCAGCGCCGGGAGGGGGAACACTGAAGCTTTCTTT.

The chain employs TRBV11-2 and TRBJ2-2, with D unclear. V shed 3 bases and J shed 7 bases, with 12 bases lying between them. Germline V CDR1 and CDR2: SGHAT, FQNNGV. The CDR3 has 14 amino acids. The CDR3 is CASSFRPPSGELFF. CDR3 bases: TGTGCCAGCAGCTTTCGCCCGCCCAGCGGGGAGCTGTTTTTT.

This clone showed up just a few times. The CDR3: CASGAGTFYGYTF. In nucleotides, the CDR3 is TGTGCCAGCGGTGCAGGAACATTCTATGGCTACACCTTC. This sequence joins TRBV2 and TRBJ1-2, with D hard to call. In germline, CDR1 is SNHLY, CDR2 FYNNEI. Trimming stripped 8 bases from V and 4 bases from J, with 14 bases between. This CDR3 comprises 13 residues.

The CDR3 DNA follows: TGTGCCAGCAGCTCTACTAGCGGGGGGACCACAGATACGCAGTATTTT. As protein: CASSSTSGGTTDTQYF. The chain carries TRBV7-9 and TRBJ2-3; 12 bases fit TRBD2. CDR3 length equals 16 residues. Looked up from germline, CDR1 is SEHNR and CDR2 is FQNEAQ (reference sequence). The J segment lost 2 bases and the V segment lost 4 bases, leaving 4 bases of the junction unmatched.

This sequence joins TRBV6-4 and TRBJ1-2; 7 bases agree with TRBD1. The CDR3 has 16 amino acids. CDR1 is MRHNA and CDR2 is SNTAGT in the germline V gene. V trimming: 0 bases; J trimming: 2 bases; junction bases outside the gene matches: 6. The CDR3 DNA follows: TGTGCCAGCAGTGACTCGGGTCCAGGGGGGAACTATGGCTACACCTTC. This gives the protein CASSDSGPGGNYGYTF.

This chain links TRBV7-9 with TRBJ2-1; 10 bases align to TRBD2. J was trimmed by 2 bases and V by 8 bases; bases with no gene match: 0. CDR3 length equals 13 residues. Germline CDR1 and CDR2: SEHNR and FQNEAQ (reference sequence). CDR3 DNA sequence: TGTGCCAGCCTAGCGGGGGCCTACAATGAGCAGTTCTTC. Translating it yields CASLAGAYNEQFF.

The sample holds one count of this clone. For the CDR3, the DNA is TGTGCCAGTAGTATAATCTTCACAGATACGCAGTATTTT. Its protein product is CASSIIFTDTQYF. J is TRBJ2-3 and V is TRBV19; D uncertain. CDR3 length: 13 residues. Germline V lookup: CDR1 LNHDA, CDR2 SQIVND (reference sequence). Trimming left V 2 bases short and J 2 bases short, with 5 bases between.